Below are 2 T cell receptor beta chains sequenced from a single sample in a study of blood T cell repertoires in COVID-19. Libraries were prepared by immunoSEQ multiplex PCR; TCRdb keeps only in-frame clonotypes and omits some of them. This table has approximately 220,000 clones, around 90% appearing once. Sequencing was done on a sample of PBMCs or T cells enriched from blood (not recorded which). The receptors were sampled from a man aged 25-40 years who had recovered from COVID-19.

CDR3 protein: CASSLDKVTSGIIYNEQFF. CDR3 nucleotides: TGTGCCAGCAGCTTAGATAAAGTTACTAGCGGGATTATTTACAATGAGCAGTTCTTC. The V call is TRBV11-3, the J call TRBJ2-1; 10 bases agree with TRBD2. The length of the CDR3 is 19 residues. Germline CDR1 SGHNT, CDR2 YENEEA. J was trimmed by 4 bases and V by 0 bases; bases with no gene match: 12.

The V and J genes are TRBV28 and TRBJ1-1, with 12 positions matching TRBD1. CDR1 MDHEN and CDR2 SYDVKM come from the germline V gene. The CDR3 has 15 amino acids. Trimming cost V 5 bases and J 8 bases; bases outside gene matches: 9. CDR3 loop: CASSQNRDRGPEAFF. CDR3 nucleotide sequence: TGTGCCAGCAGTCAAAACCGGGACAGGGGGCCCGAAGCTTTCTTT.